The 14 T cell receptor beta chains reported below all come from one sample, sequenced in a study of CD8+ T cells in alopecia areata. Treatment here: oral pan-JAK inhibitor, 5-10 mg twice daily. RNA extraction and reverse transcription yielded cDNA as sequencing template. Repertoires were generated with immunoSEQ multiplex PCR, while TCRdb's copy carries only in-frame clones and drops some. The sample consists of some 120,000 clones, 50% to 75% of them appearing once. Sequences were derived from CD8+ T cells sorted from blood, sampled at week 24, from a patient treated with tofacitinib. These receptor sequences come from a human donor with alopecia areata.

The count of this clone is one. The J gene is TRBJ1-2, the V gene TRBV5-1; maybe TRBD1 (6 bases). Trimming removed 3 bases at V and 3 bases at J, with 9 bases between. Germline V gene data show CDR1 as SGHRS and CDR2 as YFSETQ. There are 13 residues in the CDR3. CDR3 coding DNA: TGCGCCAGCAGCTGGGCAGGGGACTATGGCTACACCTTC. Translated, it gives CASSWAGDYGYTF.

This clone turned up a few times. The gene calls are TRBV28 and TRBJ2-6; D ambiguous. Germline loops: CDR1 MDHEN, CDR2 SYDVKM. V shed 3 bases and J shed 2 bases, with 2 bases lying between them. The CDR3 spans 13 residues. This CDR3 reads CASSFAGANVLTF. CDR3 nucleotides: TGTGCCAGCAGTTTTGCTGGGGCCAACGTCCTGACTTTC.

CDR3 sequence reads: CASSDSYGGADTQYF. The CDR3 DNA reads as TGTGCCAGCAGTGACTCTTACGGGGGGGCCGATACGCAGTATTTT. V usage is TRBV6-4 and J usage is TRBJ2-3; TRBD2 matches at 8 bases. V trimming: 0 bases; J trimming: 6 bases; junction bases outside the gene matches: 5. Germline values: CDR1 MRHNA, CDR2 SNTAGT. This CDR3 contains 15 residues.

The chain employs TRBV18 and TRBJ1-4; 7 bases agree with TRBD1. Germline-derived CDR1 and CDR2 are KGHSH and LQKENI. The V and J ends lost 0 bases and 11 bases, in that order; junction bases with no gene match: 9. This CDR3 is 15 amino acids long. CDR3 amino acids: CASSPPVQGKGKLFF. CDR3 in DNA: TGTGCCAGCTCACCACCAGTACAGGGGAAGGGGAAACTGTTTTTT.

This clone turned up a few times. CDR3 nucleotides: TGCGCCAGCAGCTTGGCCAGACAGGGGGCATACAATGAGCAGTTCTTC. The encoded protein is CASSLARQGAYNEQFF. The chain couples TRBV5-1 to TRBJ2-1, with TRBD1 matching 10 bases. The germline gives CDR1 SGHRS, CDR2 YFSETQ. The CDR3 length is 16 residues. With V trimmed by 0 bases and J by 4 bases, 4 bases remained unmatched. The entire variable domain, with the rest obtained from reference TRBV5-1 and TRBJ2-1, is as follows: KAGVTQTPRYLIKTRGQQVTLSCSPISGHRSVSWYQQTPGQGLQFLFEYFSETQRNKGNFPGRFSGRQFSNSRSEMNVSTLELGDSALYLCASSLARQGAYNEQFFGPGTRLTVL.

The chain employs TRBV9 and TRBJ1-2; perhaps TRBD1 as D (6 bases). V was shortened by 0 bases and J by 6 bases, with 15 bases between the two germline ends. Looked up from germline, CDR1 is SGDLS and CDR2 is YYNGEE. The CDR3 covers 15 residues. The CDR3 DNA reads TGTGCCAGCAGCGTAGACGCAGGGGAGTTGGATGGCTACACCTTC. It translates to CASSVDAGELDGYTF.

The genes are TRBV7-9 and TRBJ1-6; D uncertain. This CDR3 is 14 amino acids long. Trimming removed 5 bases from V and 4 bases from J, with 9 bases in between. CDR1 SEHNR and CDR2 FQNEAQ come from the germline V gene (reference sequence). CDR3 nucleotide sequence: TGTGCCAGCAGCCTCCGGGAGTATAATTCACCCCTCCACTTT. Its protein product is CASSLREYNSPLHF.

Only one count was recorded for this clone. In DNA form, the CDR3 reads TGCGCCAGCAGCCAAGAGTCCGAGCGGGCTAGCACAGATACGCAGTATTTT. It encodes CASSQESERASTDTQYF. The J gene is TRBJ2-3, the V gene TRBV4-1, with a possible D match to TRBD2 (6 bases). CDR3 length: 17 amino acids. From germline, CDR1 is MGHRA and CDR2 YSYEKL. The V gene lost 0 bases and the J gene lost 0 bases, with 13 bases spanning the gap.

This clone appeared a few times. This chain connects TRBV29-1 to TRBJ1-2; D unclear. CDR3 length: 11 amino acids. The germline gives CDR1 SQVTM, CDR2 ANQGSEA. V lost 2 bases and J lost 14, with 15 bases in between. The CDR3 DNA follows: TGCAGCGTTGAACTAAGACCCCGTCAGACCTTC. Amino acid sequence: CSVELRPRQTF. Filled out from reference TRBV29-1 and TRBJ1-2, the complete variable domain reads SAVISQKPSRDICQRGTSLTIQCQVDSQVTMMFWYRQQPGQSLTLIATANQGSEATYESGFVIDKFPISRPNLTFSTLTVSNMSPEDSSIYLCSVELRPRQTFGSGTRLTVV.

This clone appeared once. This chain links TRBV27 with TRBJ1-2; possible D gene TRBD1, 5 bases. The CDR3 runs to 15 residues. Trimming took 3 bases from V and 5 from J, leaving 16 bases between them. Germline V gene data show CDR1 as MNHEY and CDR2 as SMNVEV (reference sequence). CDR3 in amino acids: CASSLVPGTEYGYTF. The CDR3 nucleotides read TGTGCCAGCAGTTTGGTTCCAGGGACGGAGTATGGCTACACCTTC.

The J gene is TRBJ1-5, the V gene TRBV2; D gene ambiguous. The length of the CDR3 is 13 residues. Trimming removed 7 bases from V and 4 bases from J, with 11 bases in between. Germline CDR1 reads SNHLY; CDR2 reads FYNNEI. The chain's CDR3 is CASTADGNQPQHF. CDR3 nucleotide sequence: TGTGCCAGCACCGCGGATGGGAATCAGCCCCAGCATTTT.

This clone was observed once. The rearrangement links TRBV18 to TRBJ1-1; maybe TRBD1 (6 bases). Trimming removed 0 bases from V and 1 base from J, with 15 bases in between. The germline gives CDR1 KGHSH, CDR2 LQKENI. CDR3 length: 17 residues. For the CDR3, the DNA is TGTGCCAGCTCACCACCGCAGGGGCTGATCGGGAACACTGAAGCTTTCTTT. It encodes CASSPPQGLIGNTEAFF.

The chain carries TRBV7-9 and TRBJ2-3; no clear D gene. Germline lookup yields CDR1 SEHNR and CDR2 FQNEAQ (reference sequence). V gave up 4 bases and J gave up 0 bases, with 14 bases separating them. The CDR3 sequence is 16 residues long. The CDR3 sequence is CASSSNLGSSTDTQYF. CDR3 nucleotide sequence: TGTGCCAGCAGCTCGAACCTGGGCTCTAGCACAGATACGCAGTATTTT.

The chain employs TRBV5-1 and TRBJ2-1, with 9 bases aligning to TRBD1. The germline gives CDR1 SGHRS, CDR2 YFSETQ. V gave up 4 bases and J gave up 5 bases; unmatched junction bases: 7. The CDR3 is made up of 15 amino acids. CDR3 sequence reads: CASSVGQGGNNEQFF. CDR3 sequence (DNA): TGCGCCAGCAGCGTGGGACAGGGTGGGAACAATGAGCAGTTCTTC.